A single sample is the source of the 6 T cell receptor beta chains below, sequenced in a study of T cells in Graves' hyperthyroidism and ophthalmopathy. RNA transcripts provided the source from which TCR beta CDR3 regions were amplified. During a first-round RT-PCR of the TCR CDR3, the HTBI primer set was used. MiXCR, applied by TCRdb to the multiplex PCR reads, yields one record per CDR3 protein. The sample holds roughly 580,000 distinct CDR3 sequences, about 43% seen once. The specimen was peripheral blood or thyroid tissue (not recorded which). The source is a woman younger than 30 with Graves' hyperthyroidism.

The V call is TRBV6-6, the J call TRBJ1-6, with D unclear. Trimming shortened V by 0 bases and J by 11 bases, and 11 bases separated the two germline ends. CDR1 and CDR2 (germline): MNHNY, SVGAGI (reference sequence). This CDR3 is built from 14 residues. The CDR3 DNA is TGTGCCAGCAGTTACTCCCCTAGTCGGGCACCCCTCCACTTT. Translated, it gives CASSYSPSRAPLHF.

The chain couples TRBV15 to TRBJ2-5; 9 nucleotides agree with TRBD2. V lost 6 bases and J lost 7; bases outside the gene matches: 12. The CDR3 totals 15 residues. Germline V gives CDR1 LNHNV, CDR2 YYDKDF (reference sequence). CDR3 region: CATSNRVTSGRTQYF. The DNA of the CDR3 is TGTGCCACCAGTAATCGAGTGACTAGCGGCCGGACCCAGTACTTC.

The gene calls are TRBV29-1 and TRBJ2-5, with 16 nucleotides matching TRBD2. The V gene's germline CDR1 is SQVTM and CDR2 ANQGSEA. The CDR3 has 18 amino acids. The CDR3 region is CSAPAGTSGRVVWETQYF. CDR3 nucleotides: TGCAGTGCTCCGGCCGGGACTAGCGGGAGGGTGGTTTGGGAGACCCAGTACTTC.

On this clonotype itself: The junction departs from the called germline gene at one end, perhaps through a read error. The V and J genes are TRBV10-3 and TRBJ1-1; D may be TRBD1 (6 bases). Germline CDR1 ENHRY, CDR2 SYGVKD. This CDR3 region has 15 residues. In DNA, the CDR3 is TGTGCCAGCAGTTCCAGGACAGTCATGAACACTGAAGCTTTCTTT. Encoded protein: CASSSRTVMNTEAFF.

The chain recombines TRBV11-2 with TRBJ2-6; tentatively, D is TRBD1 (5 bases). The length of the CDR3 is 14 residues. Trimming took 11 bases from V and 0 from J, leaving 11 bases between them. Germline CDR1 is SGHAT and CDR2 is FQNNGV. CDR3 loop: CAGHGRSGANVLTF. DNA for the CDR3: TGTGCCGGACACGGACGCTCTGGGGCCAACGTCCTGACTTTC.

This clonotype was seen more than once but under ten times. The chain links TRBV15 to TRBJ2-3, with TRBD2 identical over 7 bases. Germline CDR1 is LNHNV and CDR2 is YYDKDF (reference sequence). The V gene end was trimmed by 4 bases and the J gene end by 5 bases; junction bases not matched to a gene: 6. The CDR3 is 14 residues long. Here the CDR3 reads CATSNSGWGDTQYF. DNA for the CDR3: TGTGCCACCAGCAATAGCGGGTGGGGAGATACGCAGTATTTT.